The present entry profiles one TCR beta chain with its context. It has no known antigen specificity. Per-base quality was not reported, and no clone a single base away is much larger than it. This sample was included in a study of cytomegalovirus exposure and HLA in healthy donors (TCRdb year 2017). Study-level background: An earlier analysis of several hundred of the donors reported about 250 Gb of sequence data and about 100 million unique TCR beta sequences from 150 million to 200 million T cells. Of the 398 genotyped donors, about 84% fell in the genetic ancestry cluster associated with self-reported Caucasian donors. A later genetic analysis used genome-wide SNP genotypes for about three fifths of the 666 donors, treating that subset as a discovery cohort. The number of donors typed differed by locus, with about 629-630 for A, B, C, DRB1 and DQB1, over 500 for DQA1, 606 for DPA1, and 400 to 490 for DPB1. An early release covering 500 to 750 HLA-typed donors comprised roughly 300 gigabases of sequencing data and around 86 million unique TCR sequences. Alongside the repertoire data, information on donor age, sex, ethnicity and CMV serostatus was compiled. The study aimed to test whether signatures of past pathogen exposure could be identified by cataloging public T cell receptors. The study profiled the T cell repertoires of 500 to 800 subjects by immunosequencing and related them to cytomegalovirus serostatus. HLA typing included class I and class II loci at four-digit resolution. On average, approximately 250,000 unique TCR beta nucleotide sequences were sequenced per donor among 398 genotyped donors of the cohort, with roughly 18% of those sequences being non-productive. A later analysis re-analyzed previously published TCR beta repertoires from roughly 690 donors and added high-resolution HLA genotyping to study TCR occurrence patterns. Four to six DR-DQ haplotypes were handled as single units for association and clustering, since linkage in the cohort was strong. Every discovery cohort repertoire had been produced on one sequencing platform. In an earlier analysis of 587 of the donors, high-throughput TCR beta sequencing was used to judge whether each TCR beta V gene segment behaved as functional or pseudogenic. The study combined high-throughput TCR immunosequencing, statistical association of individual TCRs with disease status, and machine learning to predict cytomegalovirus infection status. Along with the approximately 670-subject first cohort, a separate validation cohort of over a hundred different subjects was used. Rather than drawing on any new phenotypic data, the later analysis identified candidate immune exposures from TCR beta sequences and the way those sequences occurred across donors.

V gives up 0 bases and J gives up 6 bases, and the segment between their germline ends measures 13 bases. The germline V gene gives CDR1 as SGHRS and CDR2 as YFSETQ. The cysteine opens and the phenylalanine closes a CDR3 of 14 amino acids. CDR3 DNA only is kept here, 42 bases in frame from base 1. General findings and caveats noted by the study authors: Most CMV-associated TCR beta chains appeared to be HLA-restricted in a later analysis, and the HLA associations seemed to be driven largely by CMV exposure. When HLA alleles, especially DR and DQ, strongly co-occurred, attributing TCR associations to individual alleles was difficult. A later genetic analysis associated a missense DCLRE1C variant with V-gene and J-gene trimming of TCR beta chains, and an independent cohort replicated the association. The authors suggested that the approach could potentially be extended to other disease states and immunological phenotypes. In vitro tests confirmed that a few of the cytomegalovirus-associated TCR beta chains recognize cytomegalovirus antigens. Linkage disequilibrium might explain the correlated functional status among segregating V segments, but an unknown experimental factor could not be ruled out. Roughly uniform sequencing depth across donors was assumed in presence/absence analyses, although this assumption may not hold. The cohort was sequenced for TCR beta chains only, and without alpha or paired-chain data the features that could be detected were limited. In an earlier analysis of 500 to 650 of the donors, most TCR beta V segments appeared in productive rearrangements about 90% or about 30% of the time, broadly matching IMGT annotations. The classifier was reported to diagnose cytomegalovirus status with high specificity and sensitivity in both the original cohort and the validation cohort. In a later analysis, more than 15,000 TCR beta sequences were associated with specific HLA alleles at a false discovery rate of 0.05. Approximately 18 rarely observed V segments, including chromosome 9 orphons, were excluded from the earlier analysis of several hundred of the donors because counts were too low. The 87-base-pair reads could not distinguish some IMGT-functional V segments, including TRBV6-2 and TRBV6-3, so those segments were excluded. The study listed approximately 160 TCR beta chains as associated with cytomegalovirus. Compared with the 666-donor mean, donors in an Asian-associated ancestry cluster had fewer N-insertions in productive TCRs, according to a later genetic analysis. Across donors, most TCR sequences were observed very rarely, whereas some public TCRs were present in many individuals. A further reported finding was that TCR beta sequences accurately predicted the HLA-A and HLA-B alleles for most subjects in the first cohort. Because HLA typing was missing for some donors at each locus, association tests included only the typed subset. CMV serostatus was the only immune exposure information available for the cohort. In a later analysis, HLA-associated TCR beta chains showed more clonal expansion and lower generation probabilities than non-associated chains that were equally common. Several of the top co-occurrence clusters appeared to be linked to parvovirus B19, influenza, CMV and Epstein-Barr virus, according to a later analysis. A group of highly shared sequence variants was considered likely to be a technical artifact of the sequencing pipeline. In a later analysis, TCR association rates were found to vary across HLA loci, with the most associated TCRs seen for DRB1 alleles and the fewest for HLA-C alleles.

In total, approximately 700 healthy bone marrow donors made up the cohort. Cohort members were all nominally healthy when sampled, although unrecorded immune exposures were likely present. The donor was CMV seropositive and was included in the group of approximately 310 seropositive cohort members. Each donor provided a peripheral blood sample, and peripheral blood mononuclear cells were used for TCR beta sequencing. The Qiagen DNeasy Blood Extraction Kit was used to extract genomic DNA from the blood cell samples. Libraries were prepared through the immunoSEQ multiplex PCR assay. A mixture of 60 forward primers for TCR Vbeta segments and 13 reverse primers for TCR Jbeta segments was used in the multiplex PCR. A multiplex PCR assay on genomic DNA amplified the CDR3 region of rearranged TCR beta genes. The Illumina HiSeq System was used to sequence the amplified TCR beta libraries as 87-base-pair reads. The authors' pipeline ran thus. Across the 500 to 850 repertoires, a later analysis counted some 80 million unique TCR beta chains, roughly 11 million of which were shared by at least two donors. A nearest-neighbor algorithm error-corrected the raw reads and collapsed the reads into unique sequences, merging closely related sequences to remove PCR and sequencing errors. To assign V, D and J gene segments, CDR3 sequences were aligned to IMGT reference sequences. For a sequence to be retained, a match of at least six nucleotides to both a V gene segment and a J gene segment was required. A rearrangement counted as productive if the CDR3 had no stop codons and remained in frame with V and J, and every other rearrangement counted as non-productive. Following IMGT convention, CDR3 was defined as the stretch from the second conserved V-encoded cysteine to the conserved J-encoded phenylalanine. Sequences without an unambiguous match to a single V gene segment were excluded from the earlier analysis of 587 of the donors. An earlier analysis of fewer than 650 of the donors classified V segments as functional when productive rearrangements were above 56.7% and as segregating when the standard deviation between donors was above 5%. A statistical classification framework was developed to diagnose cytomegalovirus status using the catalog of TCR beta chain sequences. V and J gene assignment, in a later analysis, came from comparing TCR nucleotide sequences with IMGT/GENE-DB human TR gene sequences. The TCRdist pipeline was used in a later analysis to assign CDR3 sequences and most-parsimonious VDJ recombination scenarios. In a later analysis, each TCR beta chain was defined by its CDR3 amino acid sequence together with its V-gene family, and reads lacking a unique V-gene family were excluded. A later analysis removed 592 highly shared, low-generation-probability nucleotide sequences to deal with suspected cross-contamination and a sequencing artifact. In a later analysis, a clonal expansion index was calculated for each public chain from normalized within-repertoire ranks of inferred template counts. A later analysis computed generation probabilities with a VDJ recombination model fitted to out-of-frame rearrangements, and checked the results against IGoR. Hypergeometric tests were used in a later analysis to score TCR-TCR, TCR-HLA and TCR-CMV co-occurrence, with a repertoire-size bias correction applied to the TCR pairs. False discovery rates were estimated in a later analysis by permuting HLA or CMV assignments 20 times. In a later analysis, co-occurring TCRs were grouped using DBSCAN, and TCRdist sequence similarity was added for clustering within HLA-allele-positive subsets. For co-occurrence clustering, repertoires with fewer than 30,000 or more than 120,000 public chains were excluded, along with roughly five repertoires with anomalous nucleotide sharing. TCRdb limited this immuneACCESS table to in-frame rearrangements with V and J called. A share of clones is missing; checked studies link under half to unresolved V genes, and the rest is unexplained. That table gives V, J and clone size, and the DNA gave D and trimming. Present in this sample are about 210,000 clones, approximately 80% of which were seen just once. About 9.4% of the sample goes to the ten largest clones.

The sequence is built from TRBV5-1 and TRBJ2-7; there is no confident call for the D gene. Sequences were obtained from PBMCs. This TCR was sampled from a woman aged 45-65 years in good health and CMV-seropositive. The CDR3 region has the sequence CASSLGHTVGEQYF. The DNA sequence is given as TGCGCCAGCAGCTTGGGGCATACAGTCGGCGAGCAGTACTTC.